The 29 T cell receptor beta chains below all came from one sample that was sequenced in a study of PD-L1 blockade in urothelial cancer. Here immunoSEQ multiplex PCR was the method, and the copy in TCRdb shows in-frame clones only, minus some. Altogether tens of thousands of clones are present, around 89% being singletons, with the ten largest covering 1.5% to 2%. The sample here was PBMCs, taken around atezolizumab (anti-PD-L1) treatment. These TCRs come from a man aged 55-75 years with urothelial cancer.

V and J are TRBV6-5 and TRBJ1-2; 7 nucleotides align to TRBD1. The V gene end was trimmed by 2 bases and the J gene end by 4 bases; junction bases not matched to a gene: 7. The CDR3 is made up of 15 amino acids. CDR1 MNHEY and CDR2 SVGAGI come from the germline V gene. CDR3 nucleotide sequence: TGTGCCAGCAGTTACAGGATGACAGGGAGCTATGGCTACACCTTC. It encodes CASSYRMTGSYGYTF.

V and J are TRBV15 and TRBJ2-5; weak D call: TRBD1 (5 bases). CDR1 is LNHNV and CDR2 is YYDKDF in the germline V gene (reference sequence). V was trimmed by 2 bases and J by 5 bases, leaving 6 bases between them. This CDR3 comprises 12 residues. The CDR3 here is CATSRWGETQYF. In DNA form, the CDR3 reads TGTGCCACCAGCAGATGGGGCGAGACCCAGTACTTC.

The chain is built from TRBV7-9 and TRBJ2-5; TRBD1 aligns across 7 bases. CDR1 is SEHNR, CDR2 FQNEAQ, per germline (reference sequence). The CDR3 consists of 16 residues. V lost 3 bases, J lost 1 base, and 8 bases stayed unmatched. CDR3 in DNA: TGTGCCAGCAGCTTCCGGACAGGCGCTCCCCAAGAGACCCAGTACTTC. It is translated as CASSFRTGAPQETQYF. Together with reference TRBV7-9 and TRBJ2-5, the CDR3 gives the full variable domain: DTGVSQNPRHKITKRGQNVTFRCDPISEHNRLYWYRQTLGQGPEFLTYFQNEAQLEKSRLLSDRFSAERPKGSFSTLEIQRTEQGDSAMYLCASSFRTGAPQETQYFGPGTRLLVL.

The gene calls are TRBV7-9 and TRBJ2-7, with D tentatively TRBD1 (5 bases). CDR1 and CDR2 (germline): SEHNR, FQNEAQ (reference sequence). The CDR3 spans 14 residues. Between the trimmed V and J ends, which lost 2 bases and 5 bases, there was a span of 13 bases. CDR3 residues: CASSLIGREHEQYF. The CDR3, as DNA: TGTGCCAGCAGCTTAATCGGCAGGGAACACGAGCAGTACTTC.

V gene TRBV7-2 combines with J gene TRBJ2-5; possibly TRBD2 for D (5 bases). CDR1 is SGHTA, CDR2 FQGNSA, per germline. The CDR3 is 15 amino acids. Trimming stripped 0 bases from V and 5 bases from J, with 13 bases between. CDR3 in amino acids: CASSLAASRTETQYF. DNA of the CDR3: TGTGCCAGCAGCTTAGCGGCTAGCAGGACGGAGACCCAGTACTTC.

This chain uses TRBV15 with TRBJ2-7; 7 bases match TRBD1. The CDR3 totals 15 residues. The germline CDR1 and CDR2 sequences are LNHNV and YYDKDF (reference sequence). Trimming took 0 bases from V and 7 from J; bases not matched to a gene: 9. CDR3 bases: TGTGCCACCAGCAGAGATTTGGGACAGTGGGGGGAGCAGTACTTC. Translated, it gives CATSRDLGQWGEQYF.

This clone was observed once. The rearrangement joins TRBV6-1 to TRBJ2-6, with 7 bases matching TRBD1. This CDR3 is built from 15 residues. The V and J ends lost 6 bases and 2 bases, in that order; junction bases with no gene match: 4. The germline V gene encodes CDR1 MNHNS and CDR2 SASEGT. CDR3 protein: CASRVDRPGANVLTF. The CDR3 DNA is TGTGCCAGCAGAGTGGACAGGCCTGGGGCCAACGTCCTGACTTTC.

V usage is TRBV19 and J usage is TRBJ1-2, with TRBD1 as a possible D gene (6 bases). V was cut by 1 base and J by 0 bases, with 9 bases left in between. Looked up from germline, CDR1 is LNHDA and CDR2 is SQIVND (reference sequence). This CDR3 contains 15 residues. CDR3 loop: CASSIGQATNYGYTF. Written as DNA, the CDR3 is TGTGCCAGTAGTATAGGACAGGCTACTAACTATGGCTACACCTTC.

As for this clone: Different DNA sequences within this sample yield the same CDR3. The V gene is TRBV5-1, the J gene TRBJ2-7, with 10 bases matching TRBD2. V trimming: 5 bases; J trimming: 4 bases; junction bases outside the gene matches: 6. Looked up from germline, CDR1 is SGHRS and CDR2 is YFSETQ. This CDR3 comprises 14 residues. The chain's CDR3 is CASRSLAGEYEQYF. In nucleotides, the CDR3 is TGCGCCAGCAGATCGCTAGCGGGGGAGTACGAGCAGTACTTC.

CDR3 residues: CASSLPFERGAYEQYF. The CDR3 DNA is TGTGCCAGCAGCTTACCTTTCGAGCGGGGGGCCTACGAGCAGTACTTC. This chain links TRBV7-9 with TRBJ2-7, with 9 bases matching TRBD2. This CDR3 contains 16 residues. Germline CDR1 and CDR2: SEHNR and FQNEAQ (reference sequence). The V gene end was trimmed by 2 bases and the J gene end by 2 bases; junction bases not matched to a gene: 7.

The rearrangement links TRBV5-5 to TRBJ2-7; D is undetermined. The CDR3 is made up of 13 amino acids. Germline assignment: CDR1 SGHKS and CDR2 YYEKEE (reference sequence). Trimming removed 4 bases at V and 2 bases at J, with 10 bases between. CDR3 protein: CASSTDWPYEQYF. CDR3 in DNA: TGTGCCAGCAGCACCGACTGGCCCTACGAGCAGTACTTC.

The chain couples TRBV12-5 to TRBJ2-7; 8 positions agree with TRBD2. The CDR3 spans 17 residues. With 2 bases clipped from V and 2 bases from J, the junction kept 11 bases outside the gene matches. Germline CDR1 is LGHNT and CDR2 is FRNRAP. The CDR3, as DNA: TGTGCTAGTGGTTTGTTTTTCGCTCGGACTAGCCCCTACGAGCAGTACTTC. It translates to CASGLFFARTSPYEQYF.

V usage is TRBV7-9 and J usage is TRBJ2-7; TRBD2 aligns across 14 bases. Germline V gives CDR1 SEHNR, CDR2 FQNEAQ (reference sequence). The CDR3 length is 18 residues. With 4 bases clipped from V and 3 bases from J, the junction kept 11 bases outside the gene matches. The CDR3 region is CASSSAWTSGGPGYEQYF. The CDR3 coding sequence is TGTGCCAGCAGCTCCGCCTGGACTAGCGGGGGGCCGGGCTACGAGCAGTACTTC.

This chain connects TRBV6-5 to TRBJ2-1; a possible D gene is TRBD1 (5 bases). Germline V CDR1 and CDR2: MNHEY, SVGAGI. V was clipped by 7 bases and J by 7 bases, with 17 bases between them. The CDR3 is made up of 14 amino acids. The CDR3 reads CASTGGALGNEQFF. The CDR3 bases are TGTGCCAGCACCGGTGGGGCCTTGGGGAATGAGCAGTTCTTC.

J is TRBJ2-1 and V is TRBV19; maybe TRBD1 (6 bases). The CDR3 has 15 residues. Germline CDR1 LNHDA, CDR2 SQIVND (reference sequence). The germline V and J ends were trimmed by 1 base and 7 bases, with 14 bases remaining between them. The CDR3: CASSIGRGGFNEQFF. The CDR3 bases are TGTGCCAGTAGTATAGGCAGGGGCGGCTTTAATGAGCAGTTCTTC.

The rearrangement uses TRBV7-2 and TRBJ2-7; 7 bases map to TRBD1. The CDR3 is 14 residues long. J gave up 3 bases and V 5 bases, and 7 bases lay outside the gene matches. Germline assignment: CDR1 SGHTA and CDR2 FQGNSA. CDR3 nucleotide sequence: TGTGCCAGCAGCCCCAAACAGGGGAACTACGAGCAGTACTTC. Translated: CASSPKQGNYEQYF.

V gene TRBV10-3 combines with J gene TRBJ2-7; TRBD1 agrees at 9 bases. Germline CDR1 and CDR2: ENHRY and SYGVKD. CDR3 length: 14 amino acids. The ends lost 10 bases at V and 5 bases at J; junction bases unmatched: 12. CDR3 nucleotides: TGTGCCACCCACCCCGGGACAGGGACCGACGAGCAGTACTTC. Encoded protein: CATHPGTGTDEQYF.

The V call is TRBV4-1, the J call TRBJ2-1; TRBD1 matches 11 bases. Germline V gene lookup returns CDR1 MGHRA and CDR2 YSYEKL. The CDR3 loop spans 18 amino acids. Trimming took 1 base from V and 9 from J; bases not matched to a gene: 14. The CDR3 DNA reads as TGCGCCAGCAGCCAAGGGGTCTCGGGACAGGGGGTCTGGGGTGAGCAGTTCTTC. This gives the protein CASSQGVSGQGVWGEQFF.

The V and J genes are TRBV19 and TRBJ1-3; 8 bases are a match to TRBD1. Trimming took 5 bases from V and 1 from J; bases not matched to a gene: 4. The CDR3 extends over 15 amino acids. Germline V CDR1 and CDR2: LNHDA, SQIVND (reference sequence). The CDR3 is CASSPRTGSGNTIYF. The CDR3, as DNA: TGTGCCAGTAGTCCCAGGACAGGGTCTGGAAACACCATATATTTT.

The chain employs TRBV9 and TRBJ1-4; tentatively, D is TRBD1 (6 bases). Germline assignment: CDR1 SGDLS and CDR2 YYNGEE. This CDR3 contains 13 residues. Trimming pared 3 bases from V and 8 bases from J, leaving 11 bases between. Written as DNA, the CDR3 is TGTGCCAGCAGCGGGGGGCAGGGGGAAAAACTGTTTTTT. Amino acids: CASSGGQGEKLFF.

The rearrangement uses TRBV6-6 and TRBJ2-7; 9 bases match TRBD1. The CDR3 runs 14 residues. Looked up from germline, CDR1 is MNHNY and CDR2 is SVGAGI (reference sequence). Trimming at V came to 2 bases and at J to 7 bases, leaving 6 bases not matched to a gene. Here the CDR3 reads CASSYGQGFGEQYF. The CDR3 DNA reads TGTGCCAGCAGTTACGGACAGGGGTTTGGTGAGCAGTACTTC.

The chain has TRBV28 and TRBJ2-2; D is unclear. V lost 8 bases and J lost 7, with 11 bases in between. CDR3 length: 12 residues. CDR1 is MDHEN and CDR2 is SYDVKM in the germline V gene. CDR3 nucleotides: TGTGCCAGCCGAGGATTAGTCGGGGAGCTGTTTTTT. Translated, it gives CASRGLVGELFF.

The chain links TRBV27 to TRBJ1-1; D gene uncertain. The germline V gene encodes CDR1 MNHEY and CDR2 SMNVEV (reference sequence). CDR3 size: 14 residues. V gave up 3 bases and J gave up 3 bases, with 11 bases separating them. Here the CDR3 reads CASSFLGRDTEAFF. CDR3 nucleotide sequence: TGTGCCAGCAGTTTTCTAGGGCGGGACACTGAAGCTTTCTTT.

The chain carries TRBV7-9 and TRBJ2-1; D remains ambiguous. Between the trimmed V and J ends, which lost 0 bases and 4 bases, there was a span of 7 bases. The CDR3 is made up of 14 amino acids. Germline V lookup: CDR1 SEHNR, CDR2 FQNEAQ (reference sequence). In DNA, the CDR3 is TGTGCCAGCAGCTTAGCGACAAGTTACAATGAGCAGTTCTTC. This gives the protein CASSLATSYNEQFF.

CDR3 sequence: CASSLSGGRDDTQYF. The CDR3, as DNA: TGTGCCAGCAGCTTGTCGGGGGGGCGCGACGATACGCAGTATTTT. The V gene is TRBV7-3, the J gene TRBJ2-3; 8 bases are a match to TRBD2. J lost 6 bases, V lost 3 bases, and 8 bases had no gene match. CDR3 length equals 15 residues. Germline assignment: CDR1 SGHTA and CDR2 FQGTGA.

The rearrangement joins TRBV19 to TRBJ2-3; 7 bases fit TRBD2. Germline V gene sequence: CDR1 LNHDA, CDR2 SQIVND (reference sequence). CDR3 length: 18 residues. The V gene end was trimmed by 7 bases and the J gene end by 5 bases; junction bases not matched to a gene: 21. In DNA form, the CDR3 reads TGTGCCAGTACCTCGAGCGGAATTCGGCGGGGGTCGAAAGATACGCAGTATTTT. Translating gives CASTSSGIRRGSKDTQYF.

The V and J genes are TRBV5-1 and TRBJ1-4, with a weak D call TRBD1 (5 bases). Germline CDR1 and CDR2: SGHRS and YFSETQ. The CDR3 loop spans 14 amino acids. The V gene lost 4 bases and the J gene lost 2 bases, with 9 bases spanning the gap. CDR3 amino acids: CASSPTETNEKLFF. CDR3 nucleotide sequence: TGCGCCAGCAGCCCGACAGAGACTAATGAAAAACTGTTTTTT.

This rearrangement joins TRBV6-6 to TRBJ1-2; no reliable D call. Germline values: CDR1 MNHNY, CDR2 SVGAGI (reference sequence). This CDR3 has 13 residues. The germline V and J ends were trimmed by 3 bases and 3 bases, with 8 bases remaining between them. This CDR3 is CASSYEGDYGYTF. The CDR3 DNA is TGTGCCAGCAGTTATGAGGGTGACTATGGCTACACCTTC.

This rearrangement joins TRBV4-2 to TRBJ2-7; D unclear. The V gene's germline CDR1 is LGHNA and CDR2 YNFKEQ. CDR3 length: 14 amino acids. V lost 1 base and J lost 0, with 7 bases in between. CDR3 amino acids: CASSQARSSYEQYF. In nucleotides, the CDR3 is TGTGCCAGCAGCCAAGCTCGGAGCTCCTACGAGCAGTACTTC.